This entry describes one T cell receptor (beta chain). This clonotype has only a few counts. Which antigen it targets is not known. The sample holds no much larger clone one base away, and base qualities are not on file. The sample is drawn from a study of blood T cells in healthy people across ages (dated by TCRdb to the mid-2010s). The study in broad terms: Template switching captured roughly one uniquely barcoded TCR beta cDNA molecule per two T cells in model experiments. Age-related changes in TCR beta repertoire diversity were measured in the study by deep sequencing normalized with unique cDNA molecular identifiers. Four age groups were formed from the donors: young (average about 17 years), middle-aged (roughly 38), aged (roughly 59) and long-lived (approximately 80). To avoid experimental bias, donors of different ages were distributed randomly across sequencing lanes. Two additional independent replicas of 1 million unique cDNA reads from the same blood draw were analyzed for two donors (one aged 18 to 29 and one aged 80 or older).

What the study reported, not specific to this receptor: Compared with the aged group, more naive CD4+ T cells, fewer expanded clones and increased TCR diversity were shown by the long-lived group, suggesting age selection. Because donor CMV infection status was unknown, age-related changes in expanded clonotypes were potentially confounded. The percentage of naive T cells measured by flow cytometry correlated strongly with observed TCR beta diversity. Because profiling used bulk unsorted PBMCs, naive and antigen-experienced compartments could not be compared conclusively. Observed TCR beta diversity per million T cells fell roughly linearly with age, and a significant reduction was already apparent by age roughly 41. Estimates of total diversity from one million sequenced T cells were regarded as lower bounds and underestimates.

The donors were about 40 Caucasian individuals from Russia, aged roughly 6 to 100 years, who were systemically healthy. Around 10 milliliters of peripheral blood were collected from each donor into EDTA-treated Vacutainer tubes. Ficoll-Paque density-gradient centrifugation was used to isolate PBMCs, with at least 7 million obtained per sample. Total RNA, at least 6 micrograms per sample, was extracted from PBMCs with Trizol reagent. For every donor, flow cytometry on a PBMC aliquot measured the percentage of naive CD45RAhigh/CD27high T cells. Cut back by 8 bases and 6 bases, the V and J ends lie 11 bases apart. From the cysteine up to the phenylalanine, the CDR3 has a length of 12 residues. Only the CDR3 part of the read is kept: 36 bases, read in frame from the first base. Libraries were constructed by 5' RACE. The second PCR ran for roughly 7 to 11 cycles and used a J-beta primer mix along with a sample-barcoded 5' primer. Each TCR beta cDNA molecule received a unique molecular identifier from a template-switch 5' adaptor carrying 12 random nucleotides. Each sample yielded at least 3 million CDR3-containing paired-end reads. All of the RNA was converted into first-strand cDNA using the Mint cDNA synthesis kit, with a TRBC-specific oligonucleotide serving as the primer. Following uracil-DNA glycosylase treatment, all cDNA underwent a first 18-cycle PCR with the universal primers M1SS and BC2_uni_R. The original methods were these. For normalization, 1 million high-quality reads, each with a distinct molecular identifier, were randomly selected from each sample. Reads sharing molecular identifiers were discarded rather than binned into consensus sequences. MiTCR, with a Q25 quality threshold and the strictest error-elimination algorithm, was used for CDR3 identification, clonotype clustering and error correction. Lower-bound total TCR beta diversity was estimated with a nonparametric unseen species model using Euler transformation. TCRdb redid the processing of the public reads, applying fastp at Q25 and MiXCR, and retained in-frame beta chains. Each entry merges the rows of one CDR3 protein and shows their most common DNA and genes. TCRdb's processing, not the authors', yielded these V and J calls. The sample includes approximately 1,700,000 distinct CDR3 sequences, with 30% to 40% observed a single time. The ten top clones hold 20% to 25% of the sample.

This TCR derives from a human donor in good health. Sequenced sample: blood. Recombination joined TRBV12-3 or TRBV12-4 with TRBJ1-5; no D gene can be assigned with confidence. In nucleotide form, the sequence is TGTGCCAGCGGCTCTTTGGGTCAGCCCCAGCATTTT. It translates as CASGSLGQPQHF.